This TCR beta chain was sequenced in a study of cytomegalovirus exposure and HLA in healthy donors. V gave up 8 bases and J gave up 4 bases; unmatched junction bases: 5. Germline CDR1 is MDHEN and CDR2 is SYDVKM. The CDR3 extends over 14 amino acids. PCR primers comprised 60 Vbeta and 13 Jbeta primers. Clones were read by immunoSEQ multiplex PCR, and TCRdb kept only the in-frame ones, dropping some. The sample includes 190,000 or so clones, around 83% of them seen just once. Study findings and constraints: Among the CMV-associated chains, three were confirmed in vitro as specific for CMV antigens. Reportedly, a later analysis found an Asian-associated ancestry cluster had fewer N-insertions than the approximately 670-donor mean. Later analysis identified several of the most significant clusters that appeared linked to common viral pathogens.

The sample holds a few counts of this clone. What it binds is unknown. Sequences were obtained from PBMCs. The sequence was obtained from a man aged 50-59 years in good health and CMV-seronegative. The chain joins TRBV28 to TRBJ1-5; TRBD1 matches at 10 bases. The CDR3 nucleotides are TGTGCCAGCCTGACAGGGGGCCGAAATCAGCCCCAGCATTTT. It yields the protein CASLTGGRNQPQHF.